The 16 T cell receptor beta chains below were found in one sample sequenced in a study of beta chain features in type 1 diabetes. Notes on the study in general: A moderate, significant TCRB CDR3 shortening appeared in type 1 diabetes across four CD4+ subsets.

These receptors are not linked to any known antigen. The whole isolated RNA underwent reverse transcription, so sequencing captured expressed TCRB transcripts. The table came from immunoSEQ multiplex PCR; TCRdb's copy has only in-frame clones and leaves some out. In the table there are 350,000 to 400,000 clones, around 12% of which are singletons. The sample taken for sequencing was naive CD4+ T cells from blood. The receptors here all came from a woman younger than 35 with type 1 diabetes.

The chain recombines TRBV4-1 with TRBJ2-5; the match to TRBD2 covers 10 bases. The J segment lost 5 bases and the V segment lost 0 bases, leaving 6 bases of the junction unmatched. Germline V gives CDR1 MGHRA, CDR2 YSYEKL. This CDR3 spans 16 amino acids. This CDR3 reads CASSQDPSGRAETQYF. CDR3 in DNA: TGCGCCAGCAGCCAAGACCCGAGCGGGAGGGCGGAGACCCAGTACTTC.

This chain links TRBV9 with TRBJ2-7; TRBD1 aligns across 8 bases. The CDR3 totals 12 residues. With V trimmed by 5 bases and J by 3 bases, 1 base remained unmatched. The germline CDR1 and CDR2 sequences are SGDLS and YYNGEE. The CDR3 loop reads CASSGQGYEQYF. Here the CDR3 DNA reads TGTGCCAGCAGTGGACAGGGCTACGAGCAGTACTTC.

This clone was picked up a small number of times. The V call is TRBV4-3, the J call TRBJ2-3, with D tentatively TRBD2 (5 bases). The V end was cut by 4 bases, the J end by 2 bases, with 28 bases between. The CDR3 is 20 residues long. Germline assignment: CDR1 LGHNA and CDR2 YSLEER. The CDR3 loop is CASSRKRARSDDIATDTQYF. For the CDR3, the DNA is TGCGCCAGCAGCCGGAAGAGGGCGCGGAGCGATGATATAGCCACAGATACGCAGTATTTT.

The chain couples TRBV11-2 to TRBJ2-5; a possible D gene is TRBD1 (6 bases). There are 14 residues in the CDR3. The germline V and J ends were trimmed by 5 bases and 2 bases, with 12 bases remaining between them. The germline V gene encodes CDR1 SGHAT and CDR2 FQNNGV. The chain's CDR3 is CASSPGAPQETQYF. The CDR3 nucleotides are TGTGCCAGCAGCCCAGGGGCCCCTCAAGAGACCCAGTACTTC.

There are a few counts of this clone. The rearrangement uses TRBV5-4 and TRBJ2-7; 10 bases are shared with TRBD2. The CDR3 runs to 14 residues. Germline values: CDR1 SGHNT, CDR2 YYREEE (reference sequence). Trimming cost V 3 bases and J 4 bases; bases outside gene matches: 4. This CDR3 is CASSSGTSVYEQYF. The DNA for the CDR3 is TGTGCCAGCAGCTCAGGGACTAGCGTGTACGAGCAGTACTTC.

This clone came up a few times. The chain has TRBV18 and TRBJ2-5; TRBD1 matches 8 bases. J lost 9 bases, V lost 4 bases, and 7 bases had no gene match. From germline, CDR1 is KGHSH and CDR2 LQKENI. This CDR3 spans 13 amino acids. For the CDR3, the DNA is TGTGCCAGCTCACAGGGACAGGAATTGGCCCAGTACTTC. The encoded protein is CASSQGQELAQYF.

This clone was counted a few times. The V gene is TRBV19, the J gene TRBJ2-1; 7 bases match TRBD2. Germline CDR1 is LNHDA and CDR2 is SQIVND (reference sequence). The CDR3 extends over 15 amino acids. Germline trimming cut 5 bases from V and 4 bases from J; bases unmatched to any gene: 8. The CDR3 bases are TGTGCCAGTAGTCCATCGACTAGCCTTTACAATGAGCAGTTCTTC. Translated, it gives CASSPSTSLYNEQFF.

Written as DNA, the CDR3 is TGTGCCAGCAGCTCAGGACAGAGATCAACTGAAGCTTTCTTT. Protein product: CASSSGQRSTEAFF. The chain uses TRBV5-6 and TRBJ1-1; TRBD1 might be the D (6 bases). The CDR3 sequence is 14 residues long. Trimming left V 3 bases short and J 5 bases short, with 14 bases between. The V gene's germline CDR1 is SGHDT and CDR2 YYEEEE.

This clone was counted between two and nine times. The rearrangement uses TRBV10-3 and TRBJ2-7; 7 nucleotides line up with TRBD1. The CDR3 covers 12 residues. The V segment lost 10 bases and the J segment 0 bases; nucleotides outside the gene matches: 3. From germline, CDR1 is ENHRY and CDR2 SYGVKD. This chain's CDR3 is CATGQSSYEQYF. The CDR3 nucleotides read TGTGCCACGGGACAGAGCTCCTACGAGCAGTACTTC.

J is TRBJ1-2 and V is TRBV10-3, with 8 bases identical to TRBD1. CDR3 size: 14 residues. Germline V gene lookup returns CDR1 ENHRY and CDR2 SYGVKD. Trimming took 8 bases from V and 4 from J; bases not matched to a gene: 9. The CDR3 DNA reads TGTGCCATCCACAGGGGGATGCGAGGCTATGGCTACACCTTC. As protein: CAIHRGMRGYGYTF.

This clone was counted only a few times. The rearrangement uses TRBV15 and TRBJ1-2, with a possible D match to TRBD1 (5 bases). Trimming pared 1 base from V and 6 bases from J, leaving 12 bases between. This CDR3 comprises 14 residues. Germline values: CDR1 LNHNV, CDR2 YYDKDF (reference sequence). The CDR3 loop is CATSRVGGSDGYTF. The CDR3, as DNA: TGTGCCACCAGCAGAGTGGGGGGGTCTGATGGCTACACCTTC. Full variable domain (rest looked up from reference TRBV15 and TRBJ1-2): DAMVIQNPRYQVTQFGKPVTLSCSQTLNHNVMYWYQQKSSQAPKLLFHYYDKDFNNEADTPDNFQSRRPNTSFCFLDIRSPGLGDTAMYLCATSRVGGSDGYTFGSGTRLTVV.

The rearrangement uses TRBV15 and TRBJ2-2; D is uncertain. Germline V gene data show CDR1 as LNHNV and CDR2 as YYDKDF (reference sequence). Trimming left V 3 bases short and J 5 bases short, with 13 bases between. The CDR3 runs 15 residues. CDR3 in DNA: TGTGCCACCAGCAGTTCGGGTCAATTAACCGGGGAGCTGTTTTTT. This codes for CATSSSGQLTGELFF.

This clone turned up a few times. The chain has TRBV7-9 and TRBJ2-1, with TRBD2 matching over 12 bases. The CDR3 has 19 amino acids. The V segment lost 5 bases and the J segment 1 base; nucleotides outside the gene matches: 12. From germline, CDR1 is SEHNR and CDR2 FQNEAQ (reference sequence). In DNA form, the CDR3 reads TGTGCCAGCAGCCCCCGGTCCGGGACTAGCGGGCCTTCCTACAATGAGCAGTTCTTC. Amino acids: CASSPRSGTSGPSYNEQFF.

The CDR3: CASSQYLYEQYF. The DNA of the CDR3 is TGTGCCAGCAGCCAATACTTATACGAGCAGTACTTC. The V and J genes are TRBV14 and TRBJ2-7; unclear D gene. Between the trimmed V and J ends, which lost 2 bases and 4 bases, there was a span of 6 bases. CDR3 length: 12 amino acids. The germline V gene has CDR1 SGHDN and CDR2 FVKESK.

This clone turned up a few times. The rearrangement links TRBV6-1 to TRBJ2-3, with 9 bases identical to TRBD2. V gave up 10 bases and J gave up 1 base; unmatched junction bases: 3. CDR1 MNHNS and CDR2 SASEGT come from the germline V gene. This CDR3 region has 13 residues. Here the CDR3 reads CATRTSGTDTQYF. In DNA, the CDR3 is TGTGCCACCCGGACTAGCGGCACAGATACGCAGTATTTT.

This clone is a singleton in its sample. The V call is TRBV28, the J call TRBJ2-2; 9 positions match TRBD1. This CDR3 has 13 amino acids. Trimming at V came to 8 bases and at J to 6 bases, leaving 4 bases not matched to a gene. CDR1 and CDR2 (germline): MDHEN, SYDVKM. The CDR3 DNA is TGTGCCAGCTTACAGGGGGCACCCGGGGAGCTGTTTTTT. This codes for CASLQGAPGELFF.